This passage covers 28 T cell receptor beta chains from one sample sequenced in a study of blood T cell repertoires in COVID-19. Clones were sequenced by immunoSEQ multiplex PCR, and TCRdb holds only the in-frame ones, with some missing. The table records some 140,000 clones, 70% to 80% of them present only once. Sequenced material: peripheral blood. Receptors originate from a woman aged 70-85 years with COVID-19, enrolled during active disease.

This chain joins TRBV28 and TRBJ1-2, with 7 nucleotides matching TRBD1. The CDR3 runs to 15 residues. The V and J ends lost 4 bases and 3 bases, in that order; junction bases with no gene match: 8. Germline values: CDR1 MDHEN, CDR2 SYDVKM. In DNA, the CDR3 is TGTGCCAGCAGTTCATGGGACAGTGGATACTATGGCTACACCTTC. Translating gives CASSSWDSGYYGYTF.

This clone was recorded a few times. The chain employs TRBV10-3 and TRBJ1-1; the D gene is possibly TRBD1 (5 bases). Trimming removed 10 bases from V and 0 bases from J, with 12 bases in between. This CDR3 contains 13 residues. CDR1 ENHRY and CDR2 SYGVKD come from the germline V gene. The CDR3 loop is CATADRMNTEAFF. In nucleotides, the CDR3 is TGTGCCACCGCCGACAGAATGAACACTGAAGCTTTCTTT.

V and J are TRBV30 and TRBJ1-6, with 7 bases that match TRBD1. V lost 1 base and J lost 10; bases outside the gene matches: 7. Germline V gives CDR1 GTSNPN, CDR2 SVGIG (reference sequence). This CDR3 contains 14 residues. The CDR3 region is CAWSDRGPGSPLHF. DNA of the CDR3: TGTGCCTGGAGTGACAGGGGCCCGGGGTCACCCCTCCACTTT.

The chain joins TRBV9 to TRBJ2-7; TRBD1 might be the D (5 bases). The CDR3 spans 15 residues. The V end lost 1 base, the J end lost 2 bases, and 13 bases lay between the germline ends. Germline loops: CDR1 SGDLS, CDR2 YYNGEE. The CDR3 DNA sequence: TGTGCCAGCAGCGTAAGTCAGGGTACGCCCTACGAGCAGTACTTC. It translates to CASSVSQGTPYEQYF. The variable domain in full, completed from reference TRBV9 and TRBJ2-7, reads DSGVTQTPKHLITATGQRVTLRCSPRSGDLSVYWYQQSLDQGLQFLIQYYNGEERAKGNILERFSAQQFPDLHSELNLSSLELGDSALYFCASSVSQGTPYEQYFGPGTRLTVT.

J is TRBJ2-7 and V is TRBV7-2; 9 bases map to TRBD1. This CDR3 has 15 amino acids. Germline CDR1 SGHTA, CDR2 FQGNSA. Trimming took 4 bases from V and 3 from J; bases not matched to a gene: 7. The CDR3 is CASSSSGGQGYEQYF. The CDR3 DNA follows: TGTGCCAGCAGCTCCTCAGGGGGACAGGGCTACGAGCAGTACTTC.

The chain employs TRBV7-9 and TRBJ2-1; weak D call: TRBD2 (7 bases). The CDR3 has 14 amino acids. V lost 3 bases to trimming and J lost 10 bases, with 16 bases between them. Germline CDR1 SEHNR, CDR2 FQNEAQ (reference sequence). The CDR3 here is CASSFEGGAREQFF. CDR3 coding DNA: TGTGCCAGCAGCTTCGAAGGGGGGGCCAGGGAGCAGTTCTTC.

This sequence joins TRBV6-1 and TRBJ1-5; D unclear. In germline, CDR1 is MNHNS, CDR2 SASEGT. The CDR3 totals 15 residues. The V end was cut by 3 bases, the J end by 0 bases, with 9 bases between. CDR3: CASSDLLSSNQPQHF. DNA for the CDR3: TGTGCCAGCAGTGATCTCCTTTCTAGCAATCAGCCCCAGCATTTT.

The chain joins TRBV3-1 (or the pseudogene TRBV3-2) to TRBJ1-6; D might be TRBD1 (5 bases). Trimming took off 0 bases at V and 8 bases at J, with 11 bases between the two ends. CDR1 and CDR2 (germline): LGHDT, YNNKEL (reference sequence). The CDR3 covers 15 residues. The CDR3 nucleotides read TGTGCCAGCAGCCAAGATGGCAGGGAGGATTCACCCCTCCACTTT. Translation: CASSQDGREDSPLHF.

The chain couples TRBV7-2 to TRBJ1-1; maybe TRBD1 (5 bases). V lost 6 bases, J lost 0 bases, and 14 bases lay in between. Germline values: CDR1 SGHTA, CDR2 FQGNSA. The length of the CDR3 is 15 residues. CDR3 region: CASSPVWGVNTEAFF. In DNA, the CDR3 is TGTGCCAGCAGTCCGGTGTGGGGGGTGAACACTGAAGCTTTCTTT.

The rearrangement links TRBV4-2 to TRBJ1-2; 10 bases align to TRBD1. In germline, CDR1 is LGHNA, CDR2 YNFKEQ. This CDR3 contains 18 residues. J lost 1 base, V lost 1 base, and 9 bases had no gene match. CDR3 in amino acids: CASSQASGTGVINYGYTF. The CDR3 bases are TGTGCCAGCAGCCAAGCCTCCGGGACAGGGGTAATTAACTATGGCTACACCTTC.

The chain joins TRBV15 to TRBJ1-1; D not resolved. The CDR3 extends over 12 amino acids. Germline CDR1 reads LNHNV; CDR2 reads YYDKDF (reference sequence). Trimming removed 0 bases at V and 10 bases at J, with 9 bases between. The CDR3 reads CATSRDWEVAFF. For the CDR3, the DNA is TGTGCCACCAGCAGAGACTGGGAGGTAGCTTTCTTT.

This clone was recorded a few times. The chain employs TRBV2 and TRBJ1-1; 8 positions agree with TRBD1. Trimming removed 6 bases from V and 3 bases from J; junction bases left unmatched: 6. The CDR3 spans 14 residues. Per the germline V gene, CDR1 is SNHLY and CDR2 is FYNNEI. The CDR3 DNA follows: TGTGCCAGCAGACTGAGACAGGGGTACACTGAAGCTTTCTTT. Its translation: CASRLRQGYTEAFF.

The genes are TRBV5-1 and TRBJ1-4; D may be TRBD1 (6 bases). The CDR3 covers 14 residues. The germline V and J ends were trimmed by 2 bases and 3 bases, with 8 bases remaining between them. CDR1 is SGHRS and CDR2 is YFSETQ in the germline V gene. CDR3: CASSFQGSNEKLFF. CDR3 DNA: TGCGCCAGCAGCTTTCAGGGGTCTAATGAAAAACTGTTTTTT.

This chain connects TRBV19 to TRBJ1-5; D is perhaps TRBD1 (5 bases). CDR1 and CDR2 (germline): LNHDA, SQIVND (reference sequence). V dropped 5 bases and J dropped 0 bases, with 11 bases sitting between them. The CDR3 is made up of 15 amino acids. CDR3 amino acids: CASSADSHSNQPQHF. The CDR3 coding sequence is TGTGCCAGTAGTGCTGACAGTCATAGCAATCAGCCCCAGCATTTT.

CDR3 nucleotide sequence: TGTGCCAGTAGGAGCCGCCTTACTAGCGGTAGCTCCTACAATGAGCAGTTCTTC. Translated: CASRSRLTSGSSYNEQFF. The rearrangement links TRBV19 to TRBJ2-1, with 8 positions matching TRBD2. From germline, CDR1 is LNHDA and CDR2 SQIVND (reference sequence). This CDR3 is 18 amino acids long. Trimming took 6 bases from V and 0 from J; bases not matched to a gene: 13.

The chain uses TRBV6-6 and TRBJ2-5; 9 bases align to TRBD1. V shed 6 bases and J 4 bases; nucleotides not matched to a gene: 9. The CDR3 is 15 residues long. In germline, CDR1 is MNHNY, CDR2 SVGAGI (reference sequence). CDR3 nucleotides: TGTGCCAGCAGGAGTACAGGGGGCATCGTAGAGACCCAGTACTTC. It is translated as CASRSTGGIVETQYF.

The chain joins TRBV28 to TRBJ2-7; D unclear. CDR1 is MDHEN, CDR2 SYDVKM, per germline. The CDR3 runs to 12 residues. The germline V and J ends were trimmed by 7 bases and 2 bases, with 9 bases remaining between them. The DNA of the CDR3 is TGTGCCAGCAAGACTGACCCCTACGAGCAGTACTTC. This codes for CASKTDPYEQYF.

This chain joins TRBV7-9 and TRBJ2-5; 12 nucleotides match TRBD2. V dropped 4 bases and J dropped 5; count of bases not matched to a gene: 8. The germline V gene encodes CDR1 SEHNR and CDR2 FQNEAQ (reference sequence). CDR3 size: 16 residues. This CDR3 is CASSSPGLAGEETQYF. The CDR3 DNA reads TGTGCCAGCAGCTCCCCGGGACTAGCGGGTGAGGAGACCCAGTACTTC.

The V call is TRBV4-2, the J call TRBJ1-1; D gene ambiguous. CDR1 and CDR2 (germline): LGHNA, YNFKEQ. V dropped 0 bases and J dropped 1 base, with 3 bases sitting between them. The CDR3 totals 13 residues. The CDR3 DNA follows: TGTGCCAGCAGCCAAGAGGCGAACACTGAAGCTTTCTTT. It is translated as CASSQEANTEAFF.

CDR3 nucleotides: TGTGCCAGCAGCCCGGGTGGGACAGGCAATCAGCCCCAGCATTTT. Translated, it gives CASSPGGTGNQPQHF. This chain links TRBV11-1 with TRBJ1-5; TRBD1 aligns across 7 bases. In germline, CDR1 is SGHAT, CDR2 FQDESV (reference sequence). CDR3 length: 15 residues. The V gene end was trimmed by 5 bases and the J gene end by 2 bases; junction bases not matched to a gene: 6.

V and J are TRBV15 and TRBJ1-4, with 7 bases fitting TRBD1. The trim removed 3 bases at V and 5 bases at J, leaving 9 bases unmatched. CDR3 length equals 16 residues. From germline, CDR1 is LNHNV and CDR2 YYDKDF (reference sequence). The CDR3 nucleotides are TGTGCCACCAGCAGTGGAGGGGGACAGCAGAATGAAAAACTGTTTTTT. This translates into CATSSGGGQQNEKLFF.

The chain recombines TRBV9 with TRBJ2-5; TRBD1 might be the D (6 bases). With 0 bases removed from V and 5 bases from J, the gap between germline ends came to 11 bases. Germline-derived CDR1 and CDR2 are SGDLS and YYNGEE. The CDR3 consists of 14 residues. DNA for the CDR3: TGTGCCAGCAGCGTAGACAGGGTAGTGGAGACCCAGTACTTC. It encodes CASSVDRVVETQYF.

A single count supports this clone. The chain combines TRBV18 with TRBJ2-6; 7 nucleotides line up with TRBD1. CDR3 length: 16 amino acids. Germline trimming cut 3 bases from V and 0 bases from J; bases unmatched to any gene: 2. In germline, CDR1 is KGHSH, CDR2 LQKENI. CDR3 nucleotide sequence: TGTGCCAGCTCACCGGCAGGGGGCTCTGGGGCCAACGTCCTGACTTTC. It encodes CASSPAGGSGANVLTF.

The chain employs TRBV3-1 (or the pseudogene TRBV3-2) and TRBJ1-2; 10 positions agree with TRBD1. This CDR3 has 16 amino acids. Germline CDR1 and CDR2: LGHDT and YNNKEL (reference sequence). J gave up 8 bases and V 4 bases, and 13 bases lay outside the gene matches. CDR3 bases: TGTGCCAGCAGCCGCCCGGGACGACAGGGGGCTAACGGCTACACCTTC. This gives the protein CASSRPGRQGANGYTF.

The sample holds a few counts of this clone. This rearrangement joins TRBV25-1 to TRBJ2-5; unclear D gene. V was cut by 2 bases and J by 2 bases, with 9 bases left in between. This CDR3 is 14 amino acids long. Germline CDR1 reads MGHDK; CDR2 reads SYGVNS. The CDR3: CASSEGGSQETQYF. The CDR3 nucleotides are TGTGCCAGCAGTGAAGGCGGCAGTCAAGAGACCCAGTACTTC.

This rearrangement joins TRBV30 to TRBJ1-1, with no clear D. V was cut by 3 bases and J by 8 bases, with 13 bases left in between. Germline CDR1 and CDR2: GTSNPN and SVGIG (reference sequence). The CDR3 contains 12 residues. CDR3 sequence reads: CAWSARHSEAFF. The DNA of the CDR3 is TGTGCCTGGAGCGCCCGACATTCAGAAGCTTTCTTT.

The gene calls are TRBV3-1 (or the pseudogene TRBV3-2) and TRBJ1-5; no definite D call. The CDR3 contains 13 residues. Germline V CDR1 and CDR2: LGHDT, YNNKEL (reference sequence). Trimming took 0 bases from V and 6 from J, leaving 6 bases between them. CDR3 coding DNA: TGTGCCAGCAGCCAAGATCCGAGTCAGCCCCAGCATTTT. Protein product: CASSQDPSQPQHF.

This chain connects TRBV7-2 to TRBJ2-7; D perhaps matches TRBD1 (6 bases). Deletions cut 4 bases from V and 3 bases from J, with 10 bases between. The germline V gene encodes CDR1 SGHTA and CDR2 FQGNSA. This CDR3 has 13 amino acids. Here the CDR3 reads CASSSATGYEQYF. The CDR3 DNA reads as TGTGCCAGCAGCTCCGCGACAGGCTACGAGCAGTACTTC.